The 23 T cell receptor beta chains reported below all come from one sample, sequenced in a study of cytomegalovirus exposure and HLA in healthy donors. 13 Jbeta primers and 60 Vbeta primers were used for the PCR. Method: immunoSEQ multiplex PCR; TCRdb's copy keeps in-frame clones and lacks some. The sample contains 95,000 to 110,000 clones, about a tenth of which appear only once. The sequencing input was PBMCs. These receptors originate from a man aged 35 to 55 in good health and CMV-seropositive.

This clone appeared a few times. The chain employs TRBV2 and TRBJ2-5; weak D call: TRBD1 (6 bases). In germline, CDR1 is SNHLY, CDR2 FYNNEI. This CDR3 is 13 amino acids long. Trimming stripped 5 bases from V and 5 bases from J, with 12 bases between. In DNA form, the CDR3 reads TGTGCCAGCAGTTCAGGGGTTTGGGAGACCCAGTACTTC. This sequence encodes CASSSGVWETQYF.

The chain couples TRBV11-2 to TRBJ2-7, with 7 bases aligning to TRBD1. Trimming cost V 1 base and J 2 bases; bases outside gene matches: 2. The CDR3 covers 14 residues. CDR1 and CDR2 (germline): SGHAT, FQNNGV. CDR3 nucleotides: TGTGCCAGCAGCTTAGCACAGGGGCCCTACGAGCAGTACTTC. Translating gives CASSLAQGPYEQYF.

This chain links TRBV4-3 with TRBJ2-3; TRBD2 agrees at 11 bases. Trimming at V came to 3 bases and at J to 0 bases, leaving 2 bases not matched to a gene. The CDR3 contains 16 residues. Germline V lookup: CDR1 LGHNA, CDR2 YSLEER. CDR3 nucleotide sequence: TGCGCCAGCAGCCAGGGACTAGCGGAGAGCACAGATACGCAGTATTTT. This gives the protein CASSQGLAESTDTQYF.

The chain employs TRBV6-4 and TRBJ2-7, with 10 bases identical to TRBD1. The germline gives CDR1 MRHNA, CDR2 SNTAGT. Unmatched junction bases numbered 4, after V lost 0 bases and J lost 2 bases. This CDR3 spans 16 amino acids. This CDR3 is CASSDSVGQGAYEQYF. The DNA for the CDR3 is TGTGCCAGCAGTGACTCGGTCGGACAGGGGGCCTACGAGCAGTACTTC.

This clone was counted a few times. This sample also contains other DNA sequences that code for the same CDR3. DNA of the CDR3: TGTGCCAGCAGTTCGGGGAATGAGCAGTTCTTC. This encodes CASSSGNEQFF. The chain has TRBV6-5 and TRBJ2-1, with D maybe TRBD2 (5 bases). Germline-derived CDR1 and CDR2 are MNHEY and SVGAGI. Trimming left V 4 bases short and J 7 bases short, with 5 bases between. CDR3 length: 11 amino acids.

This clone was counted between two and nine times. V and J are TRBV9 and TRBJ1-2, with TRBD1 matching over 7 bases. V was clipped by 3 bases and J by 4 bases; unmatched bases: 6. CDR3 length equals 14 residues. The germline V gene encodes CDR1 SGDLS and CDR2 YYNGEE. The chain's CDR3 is CASSAGQALYGYTF. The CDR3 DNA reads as TGTGCCAGCAGCGCCGGACAGGCACTCTATGGCTACACCTTC.

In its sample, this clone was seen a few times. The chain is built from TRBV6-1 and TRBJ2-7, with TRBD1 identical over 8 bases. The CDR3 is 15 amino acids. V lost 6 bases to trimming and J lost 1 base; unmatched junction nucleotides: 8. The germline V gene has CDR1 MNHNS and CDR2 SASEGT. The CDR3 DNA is TGTGCCAGCAGGGATGGACAGGGAGGTTCCTACGAGCAGTACTTC. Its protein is CASRDGQGGSYEQYF.

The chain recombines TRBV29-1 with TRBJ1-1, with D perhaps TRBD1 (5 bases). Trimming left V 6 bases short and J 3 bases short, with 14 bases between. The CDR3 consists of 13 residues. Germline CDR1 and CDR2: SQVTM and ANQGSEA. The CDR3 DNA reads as TGCAGCGTCCAGAAGAGCAGGGACACTGAAGCTTTCTTT. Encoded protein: CSVQKSRDTEAFF.

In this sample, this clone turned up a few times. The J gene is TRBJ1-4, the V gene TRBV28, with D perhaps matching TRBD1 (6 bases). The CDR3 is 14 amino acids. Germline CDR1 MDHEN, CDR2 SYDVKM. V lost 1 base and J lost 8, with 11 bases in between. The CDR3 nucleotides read TGTGCCAGCAGTTTATCAGGGGTTTTCGAAAAACTGTTTTTT. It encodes CASSLSGVFEKLFF.

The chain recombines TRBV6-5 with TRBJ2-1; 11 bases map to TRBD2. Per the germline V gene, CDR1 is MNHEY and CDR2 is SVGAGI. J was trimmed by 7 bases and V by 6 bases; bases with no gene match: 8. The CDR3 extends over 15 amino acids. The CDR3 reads CASRLAGAGRNEQFF. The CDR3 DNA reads TGTGCCAGCAGACTAGCGGGAGCAGGGCGGAATGAGCAGTTCTTC.

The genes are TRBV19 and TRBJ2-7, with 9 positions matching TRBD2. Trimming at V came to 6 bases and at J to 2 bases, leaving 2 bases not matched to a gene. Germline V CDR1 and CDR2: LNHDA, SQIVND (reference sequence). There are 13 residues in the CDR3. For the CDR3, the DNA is TGTGCCAGTAGGACTAGCGGTACCTACGAGCAGTACTTC. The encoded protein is CASRTSGTYEQYF.

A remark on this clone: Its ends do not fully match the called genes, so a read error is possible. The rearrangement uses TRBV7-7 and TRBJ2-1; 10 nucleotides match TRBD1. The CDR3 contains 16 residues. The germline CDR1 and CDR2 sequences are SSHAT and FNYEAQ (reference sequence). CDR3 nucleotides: TGTGCTAGCAGCCTTTCTGGACAGGGGGCCTACAATGAGCAGTTCTTC. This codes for CASSLSGQGAYNEQFF.

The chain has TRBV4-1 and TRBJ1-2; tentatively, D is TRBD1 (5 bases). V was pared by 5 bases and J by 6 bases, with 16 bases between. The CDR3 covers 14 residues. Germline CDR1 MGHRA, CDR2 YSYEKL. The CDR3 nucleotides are TGCGCCAGCAGCGTAATAGGGGCGAGAAATGGCTACACCTTC. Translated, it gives CASSVIGARNGYTF.

Here the CDR3 reads CASSSTGLTEAFF. DNA of the CDR3: TGTGCCAGCAGCTCTACAGGGTTAACTGAAGCTTTCTTT. V gene TRBV11-3 combines with J gene TRBJ1-1; TRBD1 is a possible D gene (6 bases). The CDR3 totals 13 residues. The V end was cut by 4 bases, the J end by 5 bases, with 11 bases between. In germline, CDR1 is SGHNT, CDR2 YENEEA.

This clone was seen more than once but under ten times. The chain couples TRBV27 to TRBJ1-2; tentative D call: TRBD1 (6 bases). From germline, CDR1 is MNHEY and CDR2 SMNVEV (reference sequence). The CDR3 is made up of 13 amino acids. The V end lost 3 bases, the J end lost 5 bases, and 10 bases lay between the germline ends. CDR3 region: CASSLDSSYGYTF. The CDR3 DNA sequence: TGTGCCAGCAGTTTGGACAGCAGTTATGGCTACACCTTC.

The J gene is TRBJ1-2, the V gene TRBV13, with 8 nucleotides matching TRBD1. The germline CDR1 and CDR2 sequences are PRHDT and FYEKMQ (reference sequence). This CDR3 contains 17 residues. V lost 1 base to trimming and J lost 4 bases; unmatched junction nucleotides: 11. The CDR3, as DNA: TGTGCCAGCAGCTTAGCCTTGTACCCAGGGGGCAGCTATGGCTACACCTTC. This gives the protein CASSLALYPGGSYGYTF.

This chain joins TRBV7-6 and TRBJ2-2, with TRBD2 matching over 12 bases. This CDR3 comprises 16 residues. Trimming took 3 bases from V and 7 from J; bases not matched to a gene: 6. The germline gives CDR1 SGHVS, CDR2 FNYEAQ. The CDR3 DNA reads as TGTGCCAGCAGCTTCTGGACTAGCGGGATAGGCGGGGAGCTGTTTTTT. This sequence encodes CASSFWTSGIGGELFF.

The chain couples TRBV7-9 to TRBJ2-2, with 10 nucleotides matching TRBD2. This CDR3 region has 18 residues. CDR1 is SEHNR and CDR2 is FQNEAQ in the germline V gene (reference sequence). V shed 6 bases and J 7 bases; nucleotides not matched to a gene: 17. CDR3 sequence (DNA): TGTGCCAGCAGTTTTTCGGGACTAGCGAGTGGATACAGCGGGGAGCTGTTTTTT. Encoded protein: CASSFSGLASGYSGELFF.

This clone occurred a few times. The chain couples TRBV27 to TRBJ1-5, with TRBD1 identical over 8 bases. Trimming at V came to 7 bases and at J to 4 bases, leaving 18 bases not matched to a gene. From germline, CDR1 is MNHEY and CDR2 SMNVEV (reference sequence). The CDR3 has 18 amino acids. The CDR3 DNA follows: TGTGCCAGCACACTTCGAGGACAGGGAAAGATATGGAATCAGCCCCAGCATTTT. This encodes CASTLRGQGKIWNQPQHF.

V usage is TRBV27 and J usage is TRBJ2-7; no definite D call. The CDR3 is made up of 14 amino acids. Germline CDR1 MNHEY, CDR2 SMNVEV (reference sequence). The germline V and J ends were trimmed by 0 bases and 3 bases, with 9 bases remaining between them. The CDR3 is CASSLSVTSYEQYF. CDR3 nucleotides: TGTGCCAGCAGTTTATCGGTCACCAGCTACGAGCAGTACTTC.

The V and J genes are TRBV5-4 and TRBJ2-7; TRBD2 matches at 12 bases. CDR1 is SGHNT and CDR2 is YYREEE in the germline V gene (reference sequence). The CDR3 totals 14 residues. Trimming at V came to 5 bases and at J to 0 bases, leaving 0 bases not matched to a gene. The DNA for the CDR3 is TGTGCCAGCAGGACTAGCGGGAGCTCCTACGAGCAGTACTTC. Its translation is CASRTSGSSYEQYF. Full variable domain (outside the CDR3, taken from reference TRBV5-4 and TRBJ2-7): ETGVTQSPTHLIKTRGQQVTLRCSSQSGHNTVSWYQQALGQGPQFIFQYYREEENGRGNFPPRFSGLQFPNYSSELNVNALELDDSALYLCASRTSGSSYEQYFGPGTRLTVT.

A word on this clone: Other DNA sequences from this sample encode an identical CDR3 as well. CDR3 region: CATSYSSNYGYTF. The DNA for the CDR3 is TGTGCCACCAGTTACAGCTCTAACTATGGCTACACCTTC. The chain employs TRBV15 and TRBJ1-2; D is unresolved. The CDR3 is 13 residues long. V was clipped by 6 bases and J by 0 bases, with 8 bases between them. CDR1 is LNHNV, CDR2 YYDKDF, per germline (reference sequence).

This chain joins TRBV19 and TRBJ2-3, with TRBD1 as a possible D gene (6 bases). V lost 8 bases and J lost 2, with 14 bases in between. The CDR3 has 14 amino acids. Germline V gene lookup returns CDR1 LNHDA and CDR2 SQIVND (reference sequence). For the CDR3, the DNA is TGTGCCAGTGCCGCGGACAGATACACAGATACGCAGTATTTT. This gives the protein CASAADRYTDTQYF.